This passage covers 9 T cell receptor beta chains from one sample sequenced in a study of blood T cell repertoires in COVID-19. Data came from immunoSEQ multiplex PCR; TCRdb stores just in-frame clones and leaves some out. The repertoire holds roughly 30,000 clones, 65% to 90% seen once, with 5% to 7.5% in the top ten. The sample taken for sequencing was peripheral blood. The receptor set was obtained from a man in his fifties or sixties with active COVID-19.

The chain is built from TRBV20-1 and TRBJ2-1, with 9 bases matching TRBD2. The length of the CDR3 is 12 residues. Germline assignment: CDR1 DFQATT and CDR2 SNEGSKA (reference sequence). After removal of 3 bases from V and 8 bases from J, the junction contained 2 bases not matched to a gene. The CDR3 loop is CSASRGRDEQFF. The CDR3 DNA follows: TGCAGTGCTAGTCGCGGGAGGGATGAGCAGTTCTTC.

The rearrangement links TRBV15 to TRBJ2-1; 8 bases agree with TRBD2. Germline-derived CDR1 and CDR2 are LNHNV and YYDKDF (reference sequence). Trimming cost V 0 bases and J 3 bases; bases outside gene matches: 10. The CDR3 is 18 residues long. The chain's CDR3 is CATSREGVAGKVYNEQFF. In DNA form, the CDR3 reads TGTGCCACCAGCAGAGAGGGAGTAGCGGGAAAGGTCTACAATGAGCAGTTCTTC.

V usage is TRBV7-6 and J usage is TRBJ2-7; 13 positions match TRBD2. With V trimmed by 5 bases and J by 4 bases, 5 bases remained unmatched. The CDR3 is made up of 15 amino acids. CDR1 is SGHVS and CDR2 is FNYEAQ in the germline V gene. CDR3 region: CASSDGLAGAYEQYF. CDR3 nucleotides: TGTGCCAGCAGCGATGGACTAGCGGGAGCTTACGAGCAGTACTTC.

The chain recombines TRBV7-2 with TRBJ1-1; weak D call: TRBD1 (5 bases). The CDR3 length is 14 residues. V lost 7 bases, J lost 0 bases, and 12 bases lay in between. Per the germline V gene, CDR1 is SGHTA and CDR2 is FQGNSA. The CDR3 DNA reads TGTGCCAGCAATCCCGACAGCATGAACACTGAAGCTTTCTTT. Amino acid sequence: CASNPDSMNTEAFF.

The chain couples TRBV7-8 to TRBJ2-3; 9 bases agree with TRBD2. Germline V gene data show CDR1 as SGHVS and CDR2 as FQNEAQ. With 4 bases clipped from V and 4 bases from J, the junction kept 9 bases outside the gene matches. The CDR3 covers 16 residues. CDR3: CASSSPQREVADTQYF. The CDR3 DNA is TGTGCCAGCAGCTCCCCGCAGCGGGAGGTGGCAGATACGCAGTATTTT.

This chain's CDR3 is CASSLAGTYEQYF. The CDR3 bases are TGTGCCAGCAGTTTGGCAGGCACCTACGAGCAGTACTTC. The rearrangement links TRBV28 to TRBJ2-7; D gene uncertain. V lost 3 bases to trimming and J lost 2 bases, with 8 bases between them. The CDR3 length is 13 residues. Germline CDR1 is MDHEN and CDR2 is SYDVKM.

This chain uses TRBV6-5 with TRBJ1-1; possible D gene TRBD1, 6 bases. CDR1 and CDR2 from the germline V gene are MNHEY and SVGAGI. CDR3 length: 15 residues. V was trimmed by 0 bases and J by 5 bases, leaving 13 bases between them. The CDR3 protein is CASSYSLRGGTEAFF. The CDR3 DNA follows: TGTGCCAGCAGTTACTCGTTAAGGGGGGGGACTGAAGCTTTCTTT.

In this sample, this clone turned up once. The chain is built from TRBV19 and TRBJ2-2, with a weak D call TRBD2 (5 bases). In germline, CDR1 is LNHDA, CDR2 SQIVND (reference sequence). CDR3 length: 14 residues. The ends were cut back, 1 base at V and 5 bases at J, with 8 bases in the middle. This chain's CDR3 is CASSIGLQTGELFF. The CDR3 nucleotides are TGTGCCAGTAGTATAGGACTACAAACCGGGGAGCTGTTTTTT.

The chain has TRBV5-1 and TRBJ2-3; a possible D gene is TRBD2 (5 bases). Trimming took off 5 bases at V and 9 bases at J, with 22 bases between the two ends. CDR1 and CDR2 from the germline V gene are SGHRS and YFSETQ. The CDR3 is 15 amino acids. The CDR3 sequence: CASSSAGFALETQYF. Here the CDR3 DNA reads TGCGCCAGCAGTTCTGCGGGTTTTGCCCTGGAGACGCAGTATTTT.